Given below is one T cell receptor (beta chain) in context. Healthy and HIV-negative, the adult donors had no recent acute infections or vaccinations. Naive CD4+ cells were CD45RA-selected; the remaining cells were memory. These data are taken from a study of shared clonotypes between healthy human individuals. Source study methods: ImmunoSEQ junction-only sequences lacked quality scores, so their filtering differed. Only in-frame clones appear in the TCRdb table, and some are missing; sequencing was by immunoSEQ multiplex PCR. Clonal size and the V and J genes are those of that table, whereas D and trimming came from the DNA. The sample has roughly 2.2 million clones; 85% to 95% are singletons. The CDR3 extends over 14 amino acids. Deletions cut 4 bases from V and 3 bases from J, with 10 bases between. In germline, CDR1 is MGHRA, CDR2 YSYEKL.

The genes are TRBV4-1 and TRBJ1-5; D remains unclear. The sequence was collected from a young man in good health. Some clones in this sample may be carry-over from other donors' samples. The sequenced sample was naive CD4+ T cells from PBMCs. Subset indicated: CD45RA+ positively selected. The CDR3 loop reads CASSPFSDNQPQHF. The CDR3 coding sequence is TGCGCCAGCAGCCCATTCAGTGACAATCAGCCCCAGCATTTT.